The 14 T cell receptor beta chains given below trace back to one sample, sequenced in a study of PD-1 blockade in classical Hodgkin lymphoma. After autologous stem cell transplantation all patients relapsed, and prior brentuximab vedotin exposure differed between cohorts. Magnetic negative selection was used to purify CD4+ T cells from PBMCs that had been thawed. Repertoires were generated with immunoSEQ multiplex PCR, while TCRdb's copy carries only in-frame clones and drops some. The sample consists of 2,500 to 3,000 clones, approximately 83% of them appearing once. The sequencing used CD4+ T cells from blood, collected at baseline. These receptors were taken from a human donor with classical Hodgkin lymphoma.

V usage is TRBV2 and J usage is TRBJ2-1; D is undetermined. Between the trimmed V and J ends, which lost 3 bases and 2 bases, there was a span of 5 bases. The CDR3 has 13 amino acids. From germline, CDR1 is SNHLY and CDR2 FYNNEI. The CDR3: CASSEGTYNEQFF. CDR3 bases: TGTGCCAGCAGTGAGGGGACCTACAATGAGCAGTTCTTC.

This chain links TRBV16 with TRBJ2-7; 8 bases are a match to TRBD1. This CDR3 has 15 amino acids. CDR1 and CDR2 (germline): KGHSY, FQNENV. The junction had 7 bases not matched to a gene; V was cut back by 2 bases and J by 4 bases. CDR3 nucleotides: TGTGCCAGCAGCCAACCGGGACAGGTGTTGTACGAGCAGTACTTC. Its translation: CASSQPGQVLYEQYF.

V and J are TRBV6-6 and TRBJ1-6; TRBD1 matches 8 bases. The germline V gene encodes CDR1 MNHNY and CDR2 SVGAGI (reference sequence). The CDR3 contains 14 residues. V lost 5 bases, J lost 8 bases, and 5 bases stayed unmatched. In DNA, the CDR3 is TGTGCCAGCAGTCCAGGGGGCGCTTATTCACCCCTCCACTTT. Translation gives CASSPGGAYSPLHF.

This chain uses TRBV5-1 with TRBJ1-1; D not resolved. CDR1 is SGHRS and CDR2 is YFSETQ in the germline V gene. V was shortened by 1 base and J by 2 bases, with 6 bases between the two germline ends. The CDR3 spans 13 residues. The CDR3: CASSLRVNTEAFF. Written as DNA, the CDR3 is TGCGCCAGCAGCTTGAGGGTTAACACTGAAGCTTTCTTT.

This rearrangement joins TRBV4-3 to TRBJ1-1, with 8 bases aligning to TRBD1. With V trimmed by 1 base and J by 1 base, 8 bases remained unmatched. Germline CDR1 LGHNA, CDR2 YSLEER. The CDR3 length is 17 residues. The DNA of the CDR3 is TGCGCCAGCAGCCAAGTTGTGACAGGGGTTAAGAACACTGAAGCTTTCTTT. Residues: CASSQVVTGVKNTEAFF.

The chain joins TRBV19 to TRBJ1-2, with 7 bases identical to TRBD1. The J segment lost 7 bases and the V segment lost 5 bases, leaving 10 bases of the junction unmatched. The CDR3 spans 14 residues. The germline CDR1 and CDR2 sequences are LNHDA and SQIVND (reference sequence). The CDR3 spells CASSPRDRFVGYTF. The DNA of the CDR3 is TGTGCCAGTAGTCCCCGGGACAGATTCGTTGGCTACACCTTC.

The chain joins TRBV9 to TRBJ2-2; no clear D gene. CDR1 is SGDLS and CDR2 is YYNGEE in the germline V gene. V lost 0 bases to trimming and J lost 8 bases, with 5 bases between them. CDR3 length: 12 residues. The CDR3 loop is CASSVGLGELFF. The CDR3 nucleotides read TGTGCCAGCAGCGTAGGGCTTGGGGAGCTGTTTTTT.

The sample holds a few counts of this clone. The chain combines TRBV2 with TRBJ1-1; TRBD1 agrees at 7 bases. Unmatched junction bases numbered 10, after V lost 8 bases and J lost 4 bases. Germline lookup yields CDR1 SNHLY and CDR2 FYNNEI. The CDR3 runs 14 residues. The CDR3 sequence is CASAGQARGTEAFF. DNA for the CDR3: TGTGCCAGCGCTGGACAGGCGAGGGGCACTGAAGCTTTCTTT. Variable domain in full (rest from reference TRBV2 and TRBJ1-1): EPEVTQTPSHQVTQMGQEVILRCVPISNHLYFYWYRQILGQKVEFLVSFYNNEISEKSEIFDDQFSVERPDGSNFTLKIRSTKLEDSAMYFCASAGQARGTEAFFGQGTRLTVV.

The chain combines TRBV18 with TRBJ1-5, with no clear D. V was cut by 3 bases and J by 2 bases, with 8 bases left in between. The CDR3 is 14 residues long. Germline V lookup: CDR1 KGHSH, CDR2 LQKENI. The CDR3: CASSPDGGNQPQHF. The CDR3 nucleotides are TGTGCCAGCTCACCTGACGGGGGCAATCAGCCCCAGCATTTT.

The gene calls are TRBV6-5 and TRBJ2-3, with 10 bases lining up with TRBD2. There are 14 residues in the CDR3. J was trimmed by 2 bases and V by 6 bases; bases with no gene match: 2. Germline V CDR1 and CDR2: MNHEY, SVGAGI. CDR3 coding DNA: TGTGCCAGCAGGCTAGCGGGAGTCACAGATACGCAGTATTTT. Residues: CASRLAGVTDTQYF.

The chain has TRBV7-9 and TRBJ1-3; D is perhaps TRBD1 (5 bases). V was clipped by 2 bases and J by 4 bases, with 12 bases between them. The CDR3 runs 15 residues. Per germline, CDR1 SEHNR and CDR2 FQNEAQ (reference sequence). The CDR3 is CASSLTQALGNTIYF. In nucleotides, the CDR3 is TGTGCCAGCAGCTTAACACAGGCTTTAGGAAACACCATATATTTT.

The CDR3 DNA follows: TGTGCCAGTAGTCGGACGGAGAGGGGAGATACGCAGTATTTT. Its translation: CASSRTERGDTQYF. The V and J genes are TRBV19 and TRBJ2-3; D is possibly TRBD1 or TRBD2 (5 bases each). The CDR3 is 14 amino acids. CDR1 and CDR2 (germline): LNHDA, SQIVND (reference sequence). The ends were cut back, 5 bases at V and 5 bases at J, with 14 bases in the middle.

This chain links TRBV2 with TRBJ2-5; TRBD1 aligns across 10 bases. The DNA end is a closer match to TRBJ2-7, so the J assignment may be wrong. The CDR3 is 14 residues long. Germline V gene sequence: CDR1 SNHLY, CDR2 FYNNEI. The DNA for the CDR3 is TGTGCCAGCAGGGGGACAGGGGTGATCGGCGAGCAGTACTTC. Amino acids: CASRGTGVIGEQYF.

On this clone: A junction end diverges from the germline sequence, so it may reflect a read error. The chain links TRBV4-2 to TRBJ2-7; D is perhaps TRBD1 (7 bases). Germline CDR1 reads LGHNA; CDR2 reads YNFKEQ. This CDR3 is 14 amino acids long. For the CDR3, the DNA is TGTGCCGGCAGCCAAGGGGGGACAGCCTACGAGCAGTACTTC. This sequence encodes CAGSQGGTAYEQYF.